The rows below give T cell receptor beta chains drawn from one sample of a study of CD8 T cells in Susac syndrome. TCRdb redid the calling of the immunoSEQ multiplex PCR reads with MiXCR, one entry per CDR3 protein. The table has more than 150,000 distinct CDR3 sequences, about 96% seen once. What was sequenced was CD4+ T cells from PBMCs. These receptors originate from a human donor with Susac syndrome. Both conserved end residues are part of each CDR3. D genes are given only for firm matches. A clone size is listed for some rows: how often the clone was seen (once, few, many), or a class if it is expanded.

v_call	j_call	clone_size	d_call	cdr3_aa	cdr3_nt
TRBV27	TRBJ2-5	once	-	CASSFGGPETQYF	TGTGCCAGCAGTTTTGGAGGACCGGAGACCCAGTACTTC
TRBV3-1	TRBJ2-2	-	-	CASSQVARVTGELFF	TGTGCCAGCAGCCAAGTTGCCAGAGTCACCGGGGAGCTGTTTTTT
TRBV7-9	TRBJ1-1	-	-	CALGQGRTNTEAFF	TGTGCCCTCGGGCAGGGTAGAACGAACACTGAAGCTTTCTTT
TRBV27	TRBJ2-5	once	-	CASRPGASQETQYF	TGTGCCAGCCGCCCCGGGGCCAGCCAAGAGACCCAGTACTTC
TRBV18	TRBJ2-5	-	-	CASSPQTAVQETQYF	TGTGCCAGCTCACCGCAGACGGCAGTCCAAGAGACCCAGTACTTC
TRBV2	TRBJ1-5	-	-	CASSLINQPQHF	TGTGCCAGCAGTTTAATAAATCAGCCCCAGCATTTT
TRBV4-3	TRBJ1-1	-	TRBD1	CASSQEARQGTEAFF	TGCGCCAGCAGCCAAGAGGCAAGACAGGGCACTGAAGCTTTCTTT
TRBV29-1	TRBJ2-3	-	-	CSVDDVGGSTDTQYF	TGCAGCGTTGATGATGTGGGCGGGAGCACAGATACGCAGTATTTT
TRBV7-2	TRBJ1-3	once	-	CASSQASTTGNTIYF	TGTGCCAGCAGCCAAGCCAGTACGACTGGAAACACCATATATTTT
TRBV14	TRBJ1-2	-	-	CASSQGYYGYTF	TGTGCCAGCAGCCAAGGATACTATGGCTACACCTTC
TRBV6-1	TRBJ2-1	-	-	CASSVLQGRSYNEQFF	TGTGCCAGCAGTGTGTTACAGGGTCGTTCTTACAATGAGCAGTTCTTC
TRBV5-1	TRBJ2-7	-	-	CASSLVPPPSSYEQYF	TGCGCCAGCAGCTTGGTCCCTCCACCTAGCTCCTACGAGCAGTACTTC
TRBV9	TRBJ1-4	-	-	CASSPIPGATNEKLFF	TGTGCCAGCAGCCCTATACCGGGAGCAACTAATGAAAAACTGTTTTTT
TRBV29-1	TRBJ2-7	-	-	CSVEAGRYEQYF	TGCAGCGTTGAGGCAGGGCGCTACGAGCAGTACTTC
TRBV18	TRBJ2-7	-	-	CASSPTARTYEQYF	TGTGCCAGCTCACCCACAGCCCGAACCTACGAGCAGTACTTC
TRBV7-2	TRBJ2-6	-	-	CASSLQGTPGANVLTF	TGTGCCAGCAGCCTGCAGGGTACCCCTGGGGCCAACGTCCTGACTTTC
TRBV2	TRBJ1-5	-	TRBD1	CASGAGTGIHQPQHF	TGTGCCAGCGGGGCCGGGACAGGCATTCATCAGCCCCAGCATTTT
TRBV24-1	TRBJ2-1	-	-	CATSNRDNEQFF	TGTGCCACCTCCAACAGGGACAATGAGCAGTTCTTC
TRBV30	TRBJ2-7	once	-	CAWSPGVGEQYF	TGTGCCTGGAGCCCGGGGGTTGGCGAGCAGTACTTC
TRBV30	TRBJ2-3	once	TRBD2	CAWRGLAGVKDTQYF	TGTGCCTGGAGGGGTCTAGCGGGAGTGAAAGATACGCAGTATTTT
TRBV20-1	TRBJ2-1	-	TRBD1	CSADRNLGQGLGFF	TGCAGTGCCGACCGGAACCTCGGACAGGGATTGGGATTCTTC
TRBV7-2	TRBJ1-6	-	-	CASSLPRGGANYNSPLHF	TGTGCCAGCAGCCTCCCTAGAGGGGGGGCCAACTATAATTCACCCCTCCACTTT
TRBV15	TRBJ1-1	-	-	CATSRGGASDTEAFF	TGTGCCACCAGCCGAGGGGGGGCGTCTGACACTGAAGCTTTCTTT
TRBV6-1	TRBJ2-2	-	TRBD2	CASSRPSGRNTGELFF	TGTGCCAGCAGTCGTCCTAGCGGGAGGAACACCGGGGAGCTGTTTTTT
TRBV30	TRBJ2-5	-	-	CAWREAGPEETQYF	TGTGCCTGGAGGGAAGCCGGTCCGGAAGAGACCCAGTACTTC
TRBV6-2/TRBV6-3	TRBJ2-7	-	-	CASAVGAYEQYF	TGTGCCAGTGCTGTCGGGGCCTACGAGCAGTACTTC
TRBV12-3/TRBV12-4	TRBJ1-5	once	-	CASSPRTLHQPQHF	TGTGCCAGCAGTCCGAGGACGTTGCATCAGCCCCAGCATTTT
TRBV18	TRBJ1-5	-	-	CASSPGQNQPQHF	TGTGCCAGCTCACCAGGGCAGAATCAGCCCCAGCATTTT
TRBV3-1	TRBJ2-1	-	-	CASSQDGGSSYNEQFF	TGTGCCAGCAGCCAAGATGGGGGGAGCTCCTACAATGAGCAGTTCTTC
TRBV20-1	TRBJ1-2	-	-	CSARDTNYLNYGYTF	TGCAGTGCTAGAGATACGAACTACCTTAACTATGGCTACACCTTC
TRBV5-8	TRBJ1-5	-	TRBD1	CASSFNRGSNQPQHF	TGTGCCAGCAGCTTTAACAGGGGTAGCAATCAGCCCCAGCATTTT
TRBV4-3	TRBJ1-2	-	-	CASSQGTLKGYTF	TGCGCCAGCAGCCAAGGGACCCTCAAGGGCTACACCTTC
TRBV29-1	TRBJ1-2	once	TRBD1	CSVDRDPRANYGYTF	TGCAGCGTAGACAGGGATCCGAGGGCTAACTATGGCTACACCTTC
TRBV4-1	TRBJ2-5	-	TRBD1	CASSQAVDRGRMWYF	TGCGCCAGCAGCCAAGCCGTCGACAGGGGCCGAATGTGGTACTTC
TRBV12-3/TRBV12-4	TRBJ2-2	-	-	CASSLGTWTDTGELFF	TGTGCCAGCAGTCTCGGGACTTGGACGGACACCGGGGAGCTGTTTTTT
TRBV5-4	TRBJ2-1	-	-	CASSLVGTRVFF	TGTGCCAGCAGCTTGGTAGGGACTCGGGTGTTCTTC
TRBV20-1	TRBJ2-3	-	-	CSCGLDTQYF	TGCAGTTGCGGACTGGATACGCAGTATTTT
TRBV9	TRBJ2-1	-	TRBD1	CASSVGLGQGMGSYNEQFF	TGTGCCAGCAGCGTAGGCCTGGGACAGGGTATGGGCTCCTACAATGAGCAGTTCTTC
TRBV5-6	TRBJ1-1	once	-	CASSLVVQTTEAFF	TGTGCCAGCAGCTTGGTTGTACAGACCACTGAAGCTTTCTTT
TRBV7-9	TRBJ1-2	once	-	CASSLGPNPGGHTF	TGTGCCAGCAGCCTCGGCCCCAACCCTGGCGGACACACCTTC